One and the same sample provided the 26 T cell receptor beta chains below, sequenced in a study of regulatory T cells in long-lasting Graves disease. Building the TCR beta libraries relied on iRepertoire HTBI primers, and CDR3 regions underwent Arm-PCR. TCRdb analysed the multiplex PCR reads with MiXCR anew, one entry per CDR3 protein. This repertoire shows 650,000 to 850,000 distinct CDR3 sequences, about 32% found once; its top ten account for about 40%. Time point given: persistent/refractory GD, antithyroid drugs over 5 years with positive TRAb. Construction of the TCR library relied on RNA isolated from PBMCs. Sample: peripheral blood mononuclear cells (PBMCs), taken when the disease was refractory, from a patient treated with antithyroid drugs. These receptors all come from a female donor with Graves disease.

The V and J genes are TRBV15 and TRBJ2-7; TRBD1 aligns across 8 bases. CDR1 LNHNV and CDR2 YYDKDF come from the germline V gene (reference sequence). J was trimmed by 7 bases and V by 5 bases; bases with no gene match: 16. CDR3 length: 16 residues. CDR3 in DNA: TGTGCCACCAGCCTACGTCAGGGGGCCCTGCTGCGGGAGCAGTACTTC. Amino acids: CATSLRQGALLREQYF.

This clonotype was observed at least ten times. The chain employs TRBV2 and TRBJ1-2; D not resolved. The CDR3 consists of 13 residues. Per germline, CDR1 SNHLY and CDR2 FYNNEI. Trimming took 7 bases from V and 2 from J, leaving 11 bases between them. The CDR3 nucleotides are TGTGCCAGCACTGTGGTCCTCAACTATGGCTACACCTTC. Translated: CASTVVLNYGYTF.

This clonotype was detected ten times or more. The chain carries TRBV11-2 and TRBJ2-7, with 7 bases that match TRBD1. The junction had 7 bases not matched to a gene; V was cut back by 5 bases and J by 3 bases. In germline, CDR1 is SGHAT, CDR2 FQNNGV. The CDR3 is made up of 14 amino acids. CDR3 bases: TGTGCCAGCAGCCATCCCTGGGACAGCTACGAGCAGTACTTC. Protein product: CASSHPWDSYEQYF.

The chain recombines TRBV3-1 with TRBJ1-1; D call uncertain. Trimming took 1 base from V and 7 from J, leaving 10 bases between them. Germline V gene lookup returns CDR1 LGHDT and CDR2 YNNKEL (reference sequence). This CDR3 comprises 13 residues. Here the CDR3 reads CASSQASLLEAFF. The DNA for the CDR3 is TGTGCCAGCAGCCAAGCAAGCCTCCTTGAAGCTTTCTTT.

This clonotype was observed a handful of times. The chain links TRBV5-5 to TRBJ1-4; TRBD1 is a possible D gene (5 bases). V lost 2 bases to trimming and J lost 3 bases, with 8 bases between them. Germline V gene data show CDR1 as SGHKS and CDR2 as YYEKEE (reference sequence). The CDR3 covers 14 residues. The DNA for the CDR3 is TGTGCCAGCAGCTTTGGGGACCCTAATGAAAAACTGTTTTTT. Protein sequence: CASSFGDPNEKLFF.

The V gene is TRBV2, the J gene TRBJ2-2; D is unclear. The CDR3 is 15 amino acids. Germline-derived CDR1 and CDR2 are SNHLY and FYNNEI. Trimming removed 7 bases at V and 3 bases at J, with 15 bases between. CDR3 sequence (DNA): TGTGCCAGCACCCGTTCCTCGGTCGACACCGGGGAGCTGTTTTTT. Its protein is CASTRSSVDTGELFF. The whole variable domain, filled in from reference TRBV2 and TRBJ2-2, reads EPEVTQTPSHQVTQMGQEVILRCVPISNHLYFYWYRQILGQKVEFLVSFYNNEISEKSEIFDDQFSVERPDGSNFTLKIRSTKLEDSAMYFCASTRSSVDTGELFFGEGSRLTVL.

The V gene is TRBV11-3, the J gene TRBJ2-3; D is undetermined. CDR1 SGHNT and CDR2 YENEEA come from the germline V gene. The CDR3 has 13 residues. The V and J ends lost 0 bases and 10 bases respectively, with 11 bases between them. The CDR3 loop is CASSLDQDGSQYF. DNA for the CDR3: TGTGCCAGCAGCTTAGATCAAGATGGATCGCAGTATTTT.

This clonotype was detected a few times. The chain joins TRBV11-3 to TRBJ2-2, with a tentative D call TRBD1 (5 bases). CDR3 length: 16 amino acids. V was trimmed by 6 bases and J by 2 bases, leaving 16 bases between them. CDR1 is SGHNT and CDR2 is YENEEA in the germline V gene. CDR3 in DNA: TGTGCCAGCAGAAGAGAACAGGAAACAAACACCGGGGAGCTGTTTTTT. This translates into CASRREQETNTGELFF.

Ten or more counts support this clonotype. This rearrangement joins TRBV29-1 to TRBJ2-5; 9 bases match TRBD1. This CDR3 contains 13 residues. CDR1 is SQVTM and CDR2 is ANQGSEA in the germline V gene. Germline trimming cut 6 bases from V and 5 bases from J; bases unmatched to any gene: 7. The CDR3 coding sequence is TGCAGCGTCTCGACAGGGGGACAGGAGACCCAGTACTTC. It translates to CSVSTGGQETQYF.

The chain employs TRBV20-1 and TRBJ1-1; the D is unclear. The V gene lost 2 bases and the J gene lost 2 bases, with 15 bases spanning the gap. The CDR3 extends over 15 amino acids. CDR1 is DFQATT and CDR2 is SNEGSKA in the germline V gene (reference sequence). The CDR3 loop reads CSARTAEGSNTEAFF. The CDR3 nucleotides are TGCAGTGCTAGAACGGCAGAAGGATCAAACACTGAAGCTTTCTTT.

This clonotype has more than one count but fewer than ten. CDR3 sequence reads: CASGTVNNEQYF. The CDR3 nucleotides read TGTGCCAGCGGGACAGTAAACAACGAGCAGTACTTC. The J gene is TRBJ2-7, the V gene TRBV10-3, with a tentative D call TRBD1 (7 bases). V gave up 10 bases and J gave up 5 bases, with 15 bases separating them. The CDR3 is 12 amino acids. CDR1 is ENHRY and CDR2 is SYGVKD in the germline V gene.

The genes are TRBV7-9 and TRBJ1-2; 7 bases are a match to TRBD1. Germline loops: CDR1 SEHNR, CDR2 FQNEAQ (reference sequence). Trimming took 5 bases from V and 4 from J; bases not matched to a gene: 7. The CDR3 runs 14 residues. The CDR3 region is CASSPQTGTYGYTF. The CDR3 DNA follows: TGTGCCAGCAGCCCGCAGACAGGGACCTATGGCTACACCTTC.

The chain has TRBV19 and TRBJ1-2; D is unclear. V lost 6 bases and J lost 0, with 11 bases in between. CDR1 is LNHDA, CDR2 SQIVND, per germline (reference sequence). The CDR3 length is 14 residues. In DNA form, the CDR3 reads TGTGCCAGTAGAAGCGCACCAACTAACTATGGCTACACCTTC. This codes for CASRSAPTNYGYTF.

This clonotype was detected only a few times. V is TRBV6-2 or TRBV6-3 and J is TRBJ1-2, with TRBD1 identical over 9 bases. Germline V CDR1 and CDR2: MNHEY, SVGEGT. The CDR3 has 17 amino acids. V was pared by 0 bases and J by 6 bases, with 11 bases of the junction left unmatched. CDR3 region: CASSYSDWTGVWNGYTF. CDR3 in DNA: TGTGCCAGCAGTTACTCAGACTGGACAGGGGTTTGGAATGGCTACACCTTC.

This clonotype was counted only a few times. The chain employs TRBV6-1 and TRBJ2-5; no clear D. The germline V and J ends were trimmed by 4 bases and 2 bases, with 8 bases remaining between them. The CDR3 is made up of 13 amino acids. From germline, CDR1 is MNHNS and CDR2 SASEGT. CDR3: CASSGAQQETQYF. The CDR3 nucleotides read TGTGCCAGCAGTGGGGCACAACAAGAGACCCAGTACTTC.

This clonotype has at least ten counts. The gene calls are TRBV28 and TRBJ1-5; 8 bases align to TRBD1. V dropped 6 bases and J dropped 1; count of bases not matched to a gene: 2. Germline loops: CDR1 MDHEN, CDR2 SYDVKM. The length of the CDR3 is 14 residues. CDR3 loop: CASRQGGSNQPQHF. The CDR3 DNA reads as TGTGCCAGCAGACAGGGGGGGAGCAATCAGCCCCAGCATTTT.

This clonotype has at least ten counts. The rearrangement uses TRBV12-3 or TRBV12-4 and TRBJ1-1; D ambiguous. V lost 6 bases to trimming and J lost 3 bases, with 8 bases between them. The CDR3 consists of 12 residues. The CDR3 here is CASSPIHTEAFF. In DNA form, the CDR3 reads TGTGCCAGCAGCCCCATCCACACTGAAGCTTTCTTT.

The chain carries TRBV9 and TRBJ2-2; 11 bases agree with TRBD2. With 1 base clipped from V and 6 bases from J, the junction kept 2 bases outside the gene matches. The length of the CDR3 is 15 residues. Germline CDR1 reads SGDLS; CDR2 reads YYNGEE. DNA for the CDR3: TGTGCCAGCAGCGTAACTAGCGGGAGTTCCGGGGAGCTGTTTTTT. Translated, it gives CASSVTSGSSGELFF.

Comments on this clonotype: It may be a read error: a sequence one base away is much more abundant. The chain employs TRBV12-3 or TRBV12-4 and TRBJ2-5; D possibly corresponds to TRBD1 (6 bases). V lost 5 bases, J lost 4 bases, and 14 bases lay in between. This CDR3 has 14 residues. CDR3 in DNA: TGTGCCAGCAGTATAGTAGCGACAGGAGAGACCCAGTACTTC. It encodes CASSIVATGETQYF.

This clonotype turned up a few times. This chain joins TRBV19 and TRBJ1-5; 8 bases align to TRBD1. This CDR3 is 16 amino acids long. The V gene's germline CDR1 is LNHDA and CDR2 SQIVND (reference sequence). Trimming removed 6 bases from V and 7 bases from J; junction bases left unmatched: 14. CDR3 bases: TGTGCCAGTAGCGAACGGGTGGGACAGGACGCACAGCCCCAGCATTTT. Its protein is CASSERVGQDAQPQHF.

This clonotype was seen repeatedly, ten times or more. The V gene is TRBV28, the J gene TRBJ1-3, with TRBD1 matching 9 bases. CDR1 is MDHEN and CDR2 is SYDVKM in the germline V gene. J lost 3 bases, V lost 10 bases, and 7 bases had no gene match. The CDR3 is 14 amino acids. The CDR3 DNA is TGTGCCACCGTGACAGGGGGTGGTGGAAACACCATATATTTT. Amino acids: CATVTGGGGNTIYF.

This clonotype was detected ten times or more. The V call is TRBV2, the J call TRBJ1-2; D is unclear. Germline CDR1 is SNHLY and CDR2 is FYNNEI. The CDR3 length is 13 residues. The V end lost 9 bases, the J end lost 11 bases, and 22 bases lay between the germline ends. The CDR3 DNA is TGTGCCAGAAGAACTAACGGGCCGGGCCGTTACACCTTC. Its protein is CARRTNGPGRYTF.

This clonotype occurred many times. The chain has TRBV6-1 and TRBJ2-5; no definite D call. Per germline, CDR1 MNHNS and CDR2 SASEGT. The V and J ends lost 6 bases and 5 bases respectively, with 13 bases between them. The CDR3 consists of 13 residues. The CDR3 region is CASSPTWDETQYF. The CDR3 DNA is TGTGCCAGCAGCCCGACGTGGGATGAGACCCAGTACTTC.

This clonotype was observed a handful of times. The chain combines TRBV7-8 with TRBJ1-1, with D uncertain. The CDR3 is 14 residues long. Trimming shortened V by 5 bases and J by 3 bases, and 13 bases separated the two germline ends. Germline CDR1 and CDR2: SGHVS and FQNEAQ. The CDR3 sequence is CASSQPREYTEAFF. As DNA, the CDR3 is TGTGCCAGCAGCCAACCGAGGGAGTACACTGAAGCTTTCTTT. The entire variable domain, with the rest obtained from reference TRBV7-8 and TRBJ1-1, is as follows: GAGVSQSPRYKVAKRGQDVALRCDPISGHVSLFWYQQALGQGPEFLTYFQNEAQLDKSGLPSDRFFAERPEGSVSTLKIQRTQQEDSAVYLCASSQPREYTEAFFGQGTRLTVV.

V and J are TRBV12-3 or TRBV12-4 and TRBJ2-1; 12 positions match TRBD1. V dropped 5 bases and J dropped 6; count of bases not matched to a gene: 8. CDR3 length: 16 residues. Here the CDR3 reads CASSAPGTGGGNEQFF. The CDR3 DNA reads TGTGCCAGCAGTGCACCCGGGACAGGGGGCGGCAATGAGCAGTTCTTC.

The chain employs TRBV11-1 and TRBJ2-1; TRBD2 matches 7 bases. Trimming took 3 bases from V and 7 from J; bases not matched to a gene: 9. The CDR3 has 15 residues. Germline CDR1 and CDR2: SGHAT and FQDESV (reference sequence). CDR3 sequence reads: CASSLGEGIENEQFF. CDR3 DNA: TGTGCCAGCAGCTTGGGGGAGGGCATTGAGAATGAGCAGTTCTTC.